The next 22 T cell receptor beta chains were all read from a single sample in a study of T cells expressing NK-cell markers. After re-calling the 5' RACE reads, TCRdb lists one entry per CDR3 protein, DNA absent. The sample totals roughly 450,000 distinct CDR3 sequences. The sample consisted of blood T cells: a sorted CD56 or NKG2C T cell subset, CD4+ or CD8+ T cells, or bulk PBMC T cells (not recorded which). The origin of the receptors is a woman in her fifties or sixties in good health.

The rearrangement links TRBV29-1 to TRBJ2-7. CDR1 is SQVTM and CDR2 is ANQGSEA in the germline V gene. CDR3 size: 13 residues. The CDR3 is CSALHGASYEQYF.

This chain connects TRBV11-2 to TRBJ2-1. Germline V lookup: CDR1 SGHAT, CDR2 FQNNGV. The CDR3 is 15 amino acids. This CDR3 reads CASSLDLKVGNEQFF.

The rearrangement uses TRBV20-1 and TRBJ1-5; the D call of TRBD1 rests on TCRdb alone, since no DNA is present to check it. The germline V gene encodes CDR1 DFQATT and CDR2 SNEGSKA (reference sequence). There are 15 residues in the CDR3. The CDR3 sequence: CSATATGFLDQPQHF.

This chain joins TRBV27 and TRBJ2-2; TCRdb selects TRBD1, and the lack of DNA leaves this call unchecked. The CDR3 runs 15 residues. CDR1 and CDR2 from the germline V gene are MNHEY and SMNVEV (reference sequence). CDR3 residues: CASSLDRVGAGELFF.

The chain's CDR3 is CASSGVGEIYNEQFF. The J gene is TRBJ2-1, the V gene TRBV11-3. The germline gives CDR1 SGHNT, CDR2 YENEEA. The CDR3 length is 15 residues.

The chain has TRBV20-1 and TRBJ2-1; TCRdb returns TRBD2, unconfirmable since there is no DNA. Germline V gene data show CDR1 as DFQATT and CDR2 as SNEGSKA (reference sequence). CDR3 length equals 14 residues. This CDR3 is CSARLAGVLDEQFF.

V gene TRBV19 combines with J gene TRBJ1-1; TCRdb indicates TRBD1, and absent DNA this call remains unverified. CDR1 and CDR2 from the germline V gene are LNHDA and SQIVND (reference sequence). This CDR3 contains 13 residues. The CDR3 region is CASRMTGTSEAFF.

This sequence joins TRBV12-3 or TRBV12-4 and TRBJ2-2; TCRdb names TRBD1, which stays unverified in the absence of DNA. CDR3 size: 15 residues. The CDR3 protein is CASSLRGTNTGELFF.

This rearrangement joins TRBV14 to TRBJ2-2; TCRdb selects TRBD2, and the lack of DNA leaves this call unchecked. The CDR3 is 16 amino acids. Per germline, CDR1 SGHDN and CDR2 FVKESK. This CDR3 reads CASSYTLSGPTGELFF.

The chain combines TRBV20-1 with TRBJ1-4. The CDR3 has 13 amino acids. CDR1 is DFQATT and CDR2 is SNEGSKA in the germline V gene (reference sequence). CDR3 residues: CSAKWQTNEKLFF.

V and J are TRBV27 and TRBJ1-5; TCRdb reports TRBD1, a call that lacks DNA to check it against. The CDR3 loop spans 14 amino acids. The germline V gene has CDR1 MNHEY and CDR2 SMNVEV (reference sequence). The CDR3 is CASSPPGGKQPQHF.

V gene TRBV5-1 combines with J gene TRBJ2-7; TCRdb lists TRBD2, though no DNA is available to test this call. This CDR3 has 15 amino acids. The germline V gene encodes CDR1 SGHRS and CDR2 YFSETQ. CDR3 sequence reads: CASSLPRDSKYEQYF. Looking up the rest from reference TRBV5-1 and TRBJ2-7 gives the full variable domain: KAGVTQTPRYLIKTRGQQVTLSCSPISGHRSVSWYQQTPGQGLQFLFEYFSETQRNKGNFPGRFSGRQFSNSRSEMNVSTLELGDSALYLCASSLPRDSKYEQYFGPGTRLTVT.

The V gene is TRBV29-1, the J gene TRBJ2-3; no DNA is available, so the TRBD1 call from TCRdb remains unchecked. The CDR3 covers 17 residues. Germline V CDR1 and CDR2: SQVTM, ANQGSEA. The CDR3 protein is CSVAPGTGGAGTDTQYF.

V usage is TRBV10-3 and J usage is TRBJ2-7; checking the TCRdb D call of TRBD1 is not possible without DNA. The V gene's germline CDR1 is ENHRY and CDR2 SYGVKD. The CDR3 contains 14 residues. CDR3 sequence: CAITGGQGHYEQYF.

The chain carries TRBV29-1 and TRBJ2-1; TCRdb reports TRBD2, a call that lacks DNA to check it against. The germline V gene encodes CDR1 SQVTM and CDR2 ANQGSEA. CDR3 size: 13 residues. CDR3 sequence reads: CSARLARNNEQFF.

The genes are TRBV10-3 and TRBJ1-6; absent DNA, TCRdb's TRBD1 call cannot be checked. The CDR3 covers 14 residues. CDR1 is ENHRY and CDR2 is SYGVKD in the germline V gene. This CDR3 is CAISGQGVISPLHF.

The rearrangement uses TRBV20-1 and TRBJ1-1. Germline CDR1 is DFQATT and CDR2 is SNEGSKA (reference sequence). This CDR3 comprises 14 residues. Here the CDR3 reads CSARDPLIPGEAFF.

V gene TRBV5-1 combines with J gene TRBJ2-1. The length of the CDR3 is 16 residues. Germline V CDR1 and CDR2: SGHRS, YFSETQ. The CDR3 spells CASSPLGLSSYNEQFF.

This chain uses TRBV15 with TRBJ2-1; TCRdb designates TRBD1, a call that cannot be tested without DNA. The CDR3 is 18 residues long. Germline assignment: CDR1 LNHNV and CDR2 YYDKDF (reference sequence). CDR3 in amino acids: CATSRDLRTTSSYNEQFF.

CDR3 amino acids: CASGLDGALGELFF. The rearrangement links TRBV12-5 to TRBJ2-2; TCRdb indicates TRBD1, and absent DNA this call remains unverified. Germline values: CDR1 LGHNT, CDR2 FRNRAP. The CDR3 is 14 residues long.

The V gene is TRBV10-3, the J gene TRBJ2-6; the D call of TRBD1 rests on TCRdb alone, since no DNA is present to check it. The CDR3 is made up of 15 amino acids. Germline V gives CDR1 ENHRY, CDR2 SYGVKD. The CDR3 spells CAISLGQTGANVLTF.

The J gene is TRBJ2-1, the V gene TRBV7-9; the TCRdb D gene call, TRBD2, has no DNA to confirm it. The CDR3 is 16 residues long. CDR1 and CDR2 from the germline V gene are SEHNR and FQNEAQ (reference sequence). This CDR3 is CASSPQQALEDNEQFF.